These 26 T cell receptor beta chains share one sample of origin, sequenced in a study of control samples from healthy donors and cancer patients. TCRdb keeps only in-frame clones here, not all; method: immunoSEQ multiplex PCR. The sample has 140,000 to 150,000 clones; about 91% are singletons. Sequencing was performed on blood. Receptors originate from a man aged 30-40 years in good health.

The table lists this clone with a few counts. The rearrangement links TRBV2 to TRBJ1-2; D call uncertain. The germline V gene has CDR1 SNHLY and CDR2 FYNNEI. This CDR3 spans 14 amino acids. Trimming pared 4 bases from V and 7 bases from J, leaving 16 bases between. This CDR3 is CASSVRSETGGYTF. DNA for the CDR3: TGTGCCAGCAGTGTTCGGTCAGAGACGGGTGGCTACACCTTC.

This clone is a singleton in its sample. This sequence joins TRBV27 and TRBJ2-7; no clear D gene. Germline CDR1 reads MNHEY; CDR2 reads SMNVEV (reference sequence). V lost 2 bases to trimming and J lost 3 bases, with 14 bases between them. The CDR3 contains 15 residues. The CDR3 loop is CASSLTGPRHYEQYF. DNA of the CDR3: TGTGCCAGCAGTTTAACTGGGCCAAGACACTACGAGCAGTACTTC.

This chain connects TRBV4-1 to TRBJ1-4; D gene uncertain. Germline assignment: CDR1 MGHRA and CDR2 YSYEKL. CDR3 size: 14 residues. V lost 1 base and J lost 4, with 7 bases in between. The CDR3 region is CASSQGHSNEKLFF. The CDR3 nucleotides are TGCGCCAGCAGCCAAGGTCACAGTAATGAAAAACTGTTTTTT.

This clone came up a few times. The rearrangement joins TRBV6-5 to TRBJ2-7, with D perhaps TRBD2 (7 bases). This CDR3 is 13 amino acids long. The ends were cut back, 8 bases at V and 3 bases at J, with 14 bases in the middle. Germline V gene data show CDR1 as MNHEY and CDR2 as SVGAGI. The CDR3 coding sequence is TGTGCCAGCCGGCGGGGGCCCTTCTACGAGCAGTACTTC. It is translated as CASRRGPFYEQYF.

The chain uses TRBV7-9 and TRBJ2-3; TRBD1 is a possible D gene (5 bases). This CDR3 is 16 amino acids long. CDR1 is SEHNR and CDR2 is FQNEAQ in the germline V gene (reference sequence). V was clipped by 3 bases and J by 2 bases, with 15 bases between them. DNA for the CDR3: TGTGCCAGCAGCTTTAACTGGCAGGGCTTCACAGATACGCAGTATTTT. It encodes CASSFNWQGFTDTQYF.

The chain links TRBV9 to TRBJ1-1; the D gene is possibly TRBD1 (6 bases). Germline-derived CDR1 and CDR2 are SGDLS and YYNGEE. V was shortened by 4 bases and J by 7 bases, with 17 bases between the two germline ends. There are 14 residues in the CDR3. The CDR3 spells CASSRNAAGHEAFF. The CDR3 nucleotides read TGTGCCAGCAGCCGTAACGCGGCGGGACATGAAGCTTTCTTT.

The rearrangement joins TRBV19 to TRBJ2-2, with TRBD1 as a possible D gene (5 bases). The V gene's germline CDR1 is LNHDA and CDR2 SQIVND (reference sequence). V was shortened by 1 base and J by 1 base, with 7 bases between the two germline ends. CDR3 length: 15 amino acids. The CDR3 here is CASSIGGLNTGELFF. CDR3 bases: TGTGCCAGTAGTATAGGGGGCCTGAACACCGGGGAGCTGTTTTTT.

V usage is TRBV25-1 and J usage is TRBJ2-3; 8 positions agree with TRBD2. V shed 3 bases and J 4 bases; nucleotides not matched to a gene: 9. The CDR3 length is 16 residues. CDR1 is MGHDK and CDR2 is SYGVNS in the germline V gene. The CDR3 sequence: CASSESSGAGADTQYF. CDR3 nucleotide sequence: TGTGCCAGCAGTGAGAGTAGCGGGGCGGGGGCAGATACGCAGTATTTT.

The gene calls are TRBV6-6 and TRBJ1-1; no definite D call. The V end was cut by 5 bases, the J end by 1 base, with 14 bases between. The CDR3 contains 15 residues. The germline V gene encodes CDR1 MNHNY and CDR2 SVGAGI (reference sequence). The CDR3 loop is CASSPTKGSNTEAFF. In DNA form, the CDR3 reads TGTGCCAGCAGTCCAACCAAAGGGTCGAACACTGAAGCTTTCTTT.

This chain joins TRBV10-2 and TRBJ2-7, with 9 bases lining up with TRBD2. V lost 6 bases, J lost 2 bases, and 8 bases stayed unmatched. This CDR3 has 15 amino acids. Germline CDR1 WSHSY, CDR2 SAAADI. In nucleotides, the CDR3 is TGCGCCAGCAGACGCGGGGGGGCCTCAACCTACGAGCAGTACTTC. Protein sequence: CASRRGGASTYEQYF.

The CDR3 here is CASSLDLPGSDEKLFF. CDR3 DNA sequence: TGTGCCAGCAGCTTAGACCTCCCGGGTTCAGACGAAAAACTGTTTTTT. The V gene is TRBV7-8, the J gene TRBJ1-4; D call uncertain. CDR1 and CDR2 from the germline V gene are SGHVS and FQNEAQ. V lost 1 base to trimming and J lost 8 bases, with 17 bases between them. The CDR3 is made up of 16 amino acids.

The chain recombines TRBV4-1 with TRBJ2-7; D gene ambiguous. The germline gives CDR1 MGHRA, CDR2 YSYEKL. The V and J ends lost 0 bases and 5 bases respectively, with 23 bases between them. There are 18 residues in the CDR3. The CDR3 region is CASSQDAAASGSINEQYF. The CDR3 DNA follows: TGCGCCAGCAGCCAAGATGCGGCGGCGTCAGGAAGCATTAACGAGCAGTACTTC.

The chain uses TRBV2 and TRBJ1-2; D unresolved. This CDR3 has 12 residues. CDR1 and CDR2 (germline): SNHLY, FYNNEI. Trimming removed 7 bases at V and 1 base at J, with 7 bases between. The CDR3 DNA is TGTGCCAGCACGAGGGATAACTATGGCTACACCTTC. Its protein is CASTRDNYGYTF.

The CDR3 region has the DNA TGTGCCAGCAGCTTGAACAGTCCAACTAATGAAAAACTGTTTTTT. Translation gives CASSLNSPTNEKLFF. J is TRBJ1-4 and V is TRBV5-4; D not resolved. Germline V lookup: CDR1 SGHNT, CDR2 YYREEE (reference sequence). Between the trimmed V and J ends, which lost 1 base and 0 bases, there was a span of 7 bases. The CDR3 sequence is 15 residues long. The full variable domain, with the rest looked up from reference TRBV5-4 and TRBJ1-4, is ETGVTQSPTHLIKTRGQQVTLRCSSQSGHNTVSWYQQALGQGPQFIFQYYREEENGRGNFPPRFSGLQFPNYSSELNVNALELDDSALYLCASSLNSPTNEKLFFGSGTQLSVL.

The CDR3 reads CATSDPKQATTSGEQFF. As DNA, the CDR3 is TGTGCCACCAGTGATCCAAAACAGGCCACTACGTCGGGTGAGCAGTTCTTC. This chain connects TRBV24-1 to TRBJ2-1; tentative D call: TRBD1 (5 bases). Deletions cut 3 bases from V and 9 bases from J, with 23 bases between. The CDR3 consists of 17 residues. Germline V CDR1 and CDR2: KGHDR, SFDVKD.

V is TRBV3-1 (or the pseudogene TRBV3-2) and J is TRBJ1-2; 7 bases align to TRBD1. The CDR3 has 14 amino acids. Germline-derived CDR1 and CDR2 are LGHDT and YNNKEL (reference sequence). With 1 base clipped from V and 3 bases from J, the junction kept 2 bases outside the gene matches. This chain's CDR3 is CASSQGGTDYGYTF. The CDR3 DNA reads as TGTGCCAGCAGCCAAGGCGGGACAGACTATGGCTACACCTTC.

The gene calls are TRBV9 and TRBJ2-5; 10 nucleotides match TRBD1. Trimming cost V 3 bases and J 5 bases; bases outside gene matches: 10. This CDR3 is 16 amino acids long. Germline values: CDR1 SGDLS, CDR2 YYNGEE. The CDR3 loop is CASSEPGTGAHETQYF. CDR3 bases: TGTGCCAGCAGCGAGCCCGGGACAGGGGCCCACGAGACCCAGTACTTC. Full variable domain (missing parts from reference TRBV9 and TRBJ2-5): DSGVTQTPKHLITATGQRVTLRCSPRSGDLSVYWYQQSLDQGLQFLIQYYNGEERAKGNILERFSAQQFPDLHSELNLSSLELGDSALYFCASSEPGTGAHETQYFGPGTRLLVL.

The chain is built from TRBV7-2 and TRBJ2-1; TRBD2 agrees at 7 bases. The germline gives CDR1 SGHTA, CDR2 FQGNSA. With 1 base clipped from V and 7 bases from J, the junction kept 19 bases outside the gene matches. This CDR3 is built from 19 residues. In DNA form, the CDR3 reads TGTGCCAGCAGCTTAGAAGGGAGGGTCCGCCCGCTCCTGCGGAATGAGCAGTTCTTC. This gives the protein CASSLEGRVRPLLRNEQFF.

Details on this clone: One junction end does not reproduce the germline sequence, and a read error may be involved. V usage is TRBV19 and J usage is TRBJ1-1, with unresolved D. This CDR3 spans 14 amino acids. CDR1 and CDR2 from the germline V gene are LNHDA and SQIVND (reference sequence). The CDR3 reads CAGSILNKNTEAFF. CDR3 nucleotide sequence: TGTGCCGGTAGTATCCTAAATAAGAACACTGAAGCTTTCTTT.

The chain couples TRBV4-1 to TRBJ1-4; 8 nucleotides line up with TRBD1. V was pared by 4 bases and J by 4 bases, with 8 bases of the junction left unmatched. Per germline, CDR1 MGHRA and CDR2 YSYEKL. CDR3 length: 16 amino acids. The CDR3 here is CASSRQGDRINEKLFF. The CDR3 DNA reads TGCGCCAGCAGCCGCCAAGGGGACAGGATTAATGAAAAACTGTTTTTT.

This chain joins TRBV2 and TRBJ2-1; TRBD1 or TRBD2 may be the D gene (5 bases each). Trimming pared 8 bases from V and 5 bases from J, leaving 16 bases between. CDR1 and CDR2 from the germline V gene are SNHLY and FYNNEI. The CDR3 is 14 amino acids. Here the CDR3 DNA reads TGTGCCAGCCGCCCTCGGGACGGGAACAATGAGCAGTTCTTC. Its protein is CASRPRDGNNEQFF.

This CDR3 reads CASSLEDSGNTIYF. DNA for the CDR3: TGTGCCAGCAGTTTAGAGGACTCTGGAAACACCATATATTTT. The chain carries TRBV28 and TRBJ1-3, with no clear D. This CDR3 contains 14 residues. Per the germline V gene, CDR1 is MDHEN and CDR2 is SYDVKM. Trimming cost V 2 bases and J 0 bases, with 5 bases left between them.

This clone came up a few times. The genes are TRBV9 and TRBJ2-1, with 12 bases matching TRBD1. CDR1 is SGDLS, CDR2 YYNGEE, per germline. This CDR3 contains 15 residues. With 0 bases clipped from V and 9 bases from J, the junction kept 4 bases outside the gene matches. CDR3: CASSVGGQGAREQFF. The CDR3, as DNA: TGTGCCAGCAGCGTAGGGGGACAGGGGGCTCGTGAGCAGTTCTTC.

The CDR3 DNA is TGTGCCAGTAGCAACACCGGGACAGGGGGAGAAAAACTGTTTTTT. Amino acid sequence: CASSNTGTGGEKLFF. V usage is TRBV19 and J usage is TRBJ1-4; 11 bases map to TRBD1. The V gene end was trimmed by 6 bases and the J gene end by 8 bases; junction bases not matched to a gene: 8. The CDR3 spans 15 residues. Germline V lookup: CDR1 LNHDA, CDR2 SQIVND (reference sequence). Using reference TRBV19 and TRBJ1-4 for the parts outside the CDR3, the full variable domain is DGGITQSPKYLFRKEGQNVTLSCEQNLNHDAMYWYRQDPGQGLRLIYYSQIVNDFQKGDIAEGYSVSREKKESFPLTVTSAQKNPTAFYLCASSNTGTGGEKLFFGSGTQLSVL.

This clone was observed once. The chain uses TRBV6-5 and TRBJ1-2; 8 bases line up with TRBD1. Germline V gene sequence: CDR1 MNHEY, CDR2 SVGAGI. J lost 6 bases, V lost 0 bases, and 0 bases had no gene match. This CDR3 region has 13 residues. CDR3 protein: CASSYSDRDGYTF. CDR3 nucleotide sequence: TGTGCCAGCAGTTACTCGGACAGGGATGGCTACACCTTC.

This sequence joins TRBV10-2 and TRBJ2-1, with TRBD2 matching over 10 bases. Unmatched junction bases numbered 4, after V lost 1 base and J lost 1 base. The CDR3 extends over 17 amino acids. The germline V gene has CDR1 WSHSY and CDR2 SAAADI. CDR3 amino acids: CASSEWLAGGSYNEQFF. The DNA of the CDR3 is TGCGCCAGCAGTGAGTGGTTAGCGGGGGGATCCTACAATGAGCAGTTCTTC.